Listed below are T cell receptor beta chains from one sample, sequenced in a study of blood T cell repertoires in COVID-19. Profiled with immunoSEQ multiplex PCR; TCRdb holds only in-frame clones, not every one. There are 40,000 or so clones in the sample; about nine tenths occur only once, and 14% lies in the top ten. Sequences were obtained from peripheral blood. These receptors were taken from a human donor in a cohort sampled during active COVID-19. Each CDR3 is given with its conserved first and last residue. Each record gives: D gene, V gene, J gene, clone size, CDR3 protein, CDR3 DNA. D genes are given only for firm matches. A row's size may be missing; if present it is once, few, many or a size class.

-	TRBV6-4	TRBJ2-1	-	CASSDLPAGTLEQFF	TGTGCCAGCAGTGACTTGCCCGCCGGGACACTTGAGCAGTTCTTC
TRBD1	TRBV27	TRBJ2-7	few	CASSLSGQGGNYEQYF	TGTGCCAGCAGTTTATCGGGACAGGGAGGAAACTACGAGCAGTACTTC
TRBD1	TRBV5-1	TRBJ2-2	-	CASGQGARPGPGELFF	TGCGCCAGCGGACAGGGGGCGAGGCCCGGCCCCGGGGAGCTGTTTTTT
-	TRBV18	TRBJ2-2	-	CASSPNQENTGELFF	TGTGCCAGCTCACCAAATCAGGAAAACACCGGGGAGCTGTTTTTT
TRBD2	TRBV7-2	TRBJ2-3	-	CASSLGLAGGGDTQYF	TGTGCCAGCAGCTTGGGACTAGCGGGGGGCGGGGATACGCAGTATTTT
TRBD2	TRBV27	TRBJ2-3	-	CASSFGTSGGNTQYF	TGTGCCAGCAGTTTCGGGACTAGCGGGGGAAATACGCAGTATTTT
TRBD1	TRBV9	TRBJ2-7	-	CASSAGDRAYEQYF	TGTGCCAGCAGCGCAGGAGACAGGGCCTACGAGCAGTACTTC
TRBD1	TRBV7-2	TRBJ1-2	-	CASSSGQGDDYGYTF	TGTGCCAGCAGCTCGGGACAGGGAGACGACTATGGCTACACCTTC
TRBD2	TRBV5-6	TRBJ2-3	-	CASSLQAGLTDTQYF	TGTGCCAGCAGCTTGCAAGCGGGGCTCACAGATACGCAGTATTTT
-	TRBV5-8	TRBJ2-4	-	CASSLAARVDF	TGTGCCAGCAGCTTGGCCGCCAGGGTGGACTTC
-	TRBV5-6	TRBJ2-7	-	CASSIGAGLYEQYF	TGTGCCAGCAGCATTGGGGCAGGTCTCTACGAGCAGTACTTC
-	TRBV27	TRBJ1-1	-	CASSFQGMNTEAFF	TGTGCCAGCAGTTTCCAGGGAATGAACACTGAAGCTTTCTTT